This entry features one TCR beta chain sequence. Its antigen remains unknown. Sequenced by immunoSEQ multiplex PCR; TCRdb stores in-frame clones only, minus some. The top ten hold approximately 2.8% of the sample, which has roughly 15,000 clones, roughly 79% seen once. The CDR3 has 13 residues. The V end was cut by 2 bases, the J end by 4 bases, with 9 bases between. Germline V gene sequence: CDR1 SGHTA, CDR2 FQGNSA. These data originate in a study of neoadjuvant anti-PD-1 for oral cavity cancer. Time point meaning: after neoadjuvant nivolumab, at surgical resection. General study results and limits: PBMC Gini-index clonality exceeded responders' in non-responders post-nivolumab. Higher pretreatment Treg/Th17 ratios tracked higher pretreatment blood clonality. Only a few patients per response group were TCR-analyzed; validation needed.

Sequenced here: PBMCs, sampled after nivolumab (anti-PD-1) treatment. V usage is TRBV7-2 and J usage is TRBJ2-7; no definite D call. The sequence came from a person between 40 and 79 years old with oral cavity squamous cell carcinoma. The CDR3 loop reads CASSLSASYEQYF. Written as DNA, the CDR3 is TGTGCCAGCAGCTTATCGGCGAGTTACGAGCAGTACTTC.